The 28 T cell receptor beta chains below come from one sample, sequenced in a study of graft-versus-host responses after intestinal transplantation. Intraepithelial and lamina propria lymphocytes were isolated from graft specimens. TCRdb's copy holds only in-frame clones and misses some; the assay was immunoSEQ multiplex PCR. The table includes 8,000 to 10,000 clones, about 88% detected once. Material: ileum tissue, obtained about 700 days after intestinal transplantation. Receptors were obtained from a human patient who received an intestinal transplant, so some T cells may come from the graft donor.

This clone was observed a handful of times. This sequence joins TRBV10-3 and TRBJ2-2; D is uncertain. V shed 7 bases and J shed 4 bases, with 10 bases lying between them. This CDR3 is 13 amino acids long. The germline gives CDR1 ENHRY, CDR2 SYGVKD. DNA of the CDR3: TGTGCCATCAACTCGGCTGGCACCGGGGAGCTGTTTTTT. Translating gives CAINSAGTGELFF.

This chain joins TRBV5-1 and TRBJ2-5, with a weak D call TRBD2 (5 bases). Germline-derived CDR1 and CDR2 are SGHRS and YFSETQ. This CDR3 has 11 amino acids. Trimming removed 5 bases at V and 5 bases at J, with 7 bases between. The CDR3 nucleotides read TGCGCCAGCAGGGAGGCGGAGACCCAGTACTTC. Translating it yields CASREAETQYF.

The V and J genes are TRBV7-3 and TRBJ2-1; D perhaps matches TRBD1 (6 bases). Trimming left V 5 bases short and J 0 bases short, with 8 bases between. The germline CDR1 and CDR2 sequences are SGHTA and FQGTGA. This CDR3 is built from 14 residues. CDR3 sequence: CASSPDSSYNEQFF. In DNA, the CDR3 is TGTGCCAGCAGCCCGGACAGCTCCTACAATGAGCAGTTCTTC. Variable domain in full (rest from reference TRBV7-3 and TRBJ2-1): GAGVSQTPSNKVTEKGKYVELRCDPISGHTALYWYRQSLGQGPEFLIYFQGTGAADDSGLPNDRFFAVRPEGSVSTLKIQRTERGDSAVYLCASSPDSSYNEQFFGPGTRLTVL.

The rearrangement uses TRBV5-1 and TRBJ1-1; 7 nucleotides agree with TRBD1. This CDR3 spans 15 amino acids. V lost 2 bases to trimming and J lost 0 bases; unmatched junction nucleotides: 4. Germline CDR1 and CDR2: SGHRS and YFSETQ. This CDR3 reads CASSLQGRMNTEAFF. The CDR3 bases are TGCGCCAGCAGCTTACAGGGGAGAATGAACACTGAAGCTTTCTTT.

The rearrangement links TRBV6-6 to TRBJ1-3; weak D call: TRBD1 (6 bases). V was clipped by 5 bases and J by 7 bases, with 18 bases between them. Per the germline V gene, CDR1 is MNHNY and CDR2 is SVGAGI (reference sequence). The CDR3 consists of 15 residues. CDR3 DNA sequence: TGTGCCAGCAGTCTCCCGAGGGGGGGTAGCAACACCATATATTTT. Translating it yields CASSLPRGGSNTIYF.

The rearrangement links TRBV5-4 to TRBJ2-1; 7 bases map to TRBD1. Germline CDR1 reads SGHNT; CDR2 reads YYREEE (reference sequence). The CDR3 consists of 18 residues. V was pared by 4 bases and J by 2 bases, with 15 bases of the junction left unmatched. The CDR3 DNA follows: TGTGCCAGCAGCAATCTCTCCCCGGCAAGGGGGCCCTACAATGAGCAGTTCTTC. Protein: CASSNLSPARGPYNEQFF. The variable domain in full, completed from reference TRBV5-4 and TRBJ2-1, reads ETGVTQSPTHLIKTRGQQVTLRCSSQSGHNTVSWYQQALGQGPQFIFQYYREEENGRGNFPPRFSGLQFPNYSSELNVNALELDDSALYLCASSNLSPARGPYNEQFFGPGTRLTVL.

The chain joins TRBV10-3 to TRBJ2-2; D is possibly TRBD2 (5 bases). The CDR3 loop spans 15 amino acids. Germline assignment: CDR1 ENHRY and CDR2 SYGVKD. The V end lost 3 bases, the J end lost 3 bases, and 11 bases lay between the germline ends. In DNA, the CDR3 is TGTGCCATCAGTGATGGAGGAGCGGACACCGGGGAGCTGTTTTTT. Its translation is CAISDGGADTGELFF.

V and J are TRBV5-6 and TRBJ1-2, with TRBD1 matching 12 bases. This CDR3 spans 18 amino acids. The germline CDR1 and CDR2 sequences are SGHDT and YYEEEE. The J segment lost 1 base and the V segment lost 0 bases, leaving 7 bases of the junction unmatched. The CDR3 loop is CASSLAMGQGANNYGYTF. For the CDR3, the DNA is TGTGCCAGCAGCTTGGCCATGGGACAGGGGGCGAATAACTATGGCTACACCTTC.

This clone was seen once. The chain employs TRBV27 and TRBJ1-6; weak D call: TRBD1 (6 bases). The germline V gene has CDR1 MNHEY and CDR2 SMNVEV (reference sequence). This CDR3 is 15 amino acids long. V was trimmed by 6 bases and J by 7 bases, leaving 16 bases between them. CDR3 in amino acids: CASRTGSPTNSPLHF. CDR3 bases: TGTGCCAGCAGAACAGGGTCGCCGACAAATTCACCCCTCCACTTT.

V and J are TRBV27 and TRBJ2-4, with 7 bases fitting TRBD1. The CDR3 contains 15 residues. Germline CDR1 and CDR2: MNHEY and SMNVEV (reference sequence). Trimming cost V 1 base and J 8 bases; bases outside gene matches: 8. The CDR3 loop reads CASSLYGQARDIQYF. DNA for the CDR3: TGTGCCAGCAGTTTATATGGACAGGCTCGAGACATTCAGTACTTC.

The V gene is TRBV19, the J gene TRBJ2-1, with TRBD2 identical over 9 bases. CDR3 length: 15 residues. With V trimmed by 7 bases and J by 8 bases, 12 bases remained unmatched. From germline, CDR1 is LNHDA and CDR2 SQIVND (reference sequence). The CDR3 DNA sequence: TGTGCCAGTAAGACCCAAGCGGGAGGAGTACATGAGCAGTTCTTC. Amino acids: CASKTQAGGVHEQFF.

V gene TRBV5-6 combines with J gene TRBJ2-4; D is ambiguous. Trimming removed 3 bases from V and 0 bases from J, with 7 bases in between. The CDR3 is 14 residues long. Looked up from germline, CDR1 is SGHDT and CDR2 is YYEEEE. DNA of the CDR3: TGTGCCAGCAGCTCCGCATTAGCCAAAAACATTCAGTACTTC. This translates into CASSSALAKNIQYF.

This rearrangement joins TRBV19 to TRBJ2-7; D might be TRBD1 (6 bases). Germline CDR1 and CDR2: LNHDA and SQIVND (reference sequence). This CDR3 spans 14 amino acids. V was pared by 5 bases and J by 0 bases, with 11 bases between. In nucleotides, the CDR3 is TGTGCCAGTAGTCGGAAGGACAGCTCCTACGAGCAGTACTTC. Its translation: CASSRKDSSYEQYF. The whole variable domain, filled in from reference TRBV19 and TRBJ2-7, reads DGGITQSPKYLFRKEGQNVTLSCEQNLNHDAMYWYRQDPGQGLRLIYYSQIVNDFQKGDIAEGYSVSREKKESFPLTVTSAQKNPTAFYLCASSRKDSSYEQYFGPGTRLTVT.

The chain carries TRBV7-2 and TRBJ2-2; possibly TRBD1 for D (6 bases). CDR1 SGHTA and CDR2 FQGNSA come from the germline V gene. Trimming took off 2 bases at V and 1 base at J, with 8 bases between the two ends. The CDR3 has 15 amino acids. CDR3: CASSLWGQNTGELFF. DNA of the CDR3: TGTGCCAGCAGCTTATGGGGGCAGAACACCGGGGAGCTGTTTTTT.

The rearrangement uses TRBV10-3 and TRBJ1-5; D might be TRBD1 (5 bases). The germline V and J ends were trimmed by 4 bases and 9 bases, with 19 bases remaining between them. The CDR3 consists of 15 residues. Germline loops: CDR1 ENHRY, CDR2 SYGVKD. The CDR3 loop reads CAISGRGDLNGPQHF. The DNA of the CDR3 is TGTGCCATCAGTGGTCGGGGGGACCTCAATGGGCCCCAGCATTTT.

The gene calls are TRBV30 and TRBJ2-5, with D hard to call. CDR1 is GTSNPN, CDR2 SVGIG, per germline (reference sequence). The CDR3 length is 15 residues. V was pared by 5 bases and J by 4 bases, with 20 bases between. The CDR3 nucleotides read TGTGCCTGGGCGGCCAGGTTAGGTCATCGAGAGACCCAGTACTTC. It encodes CAWAARLGHRETQYF. The full variable domain, rest sourced from reference TRBV30 and TRBJ2-5, is SQTIHQWPATLVQPVGSPLSLECTVEGTSNPNLYWYRQAAGRGLQLLFYSVGIGQISSEVPQNLSASRPQDRQFILSSKKLLLSDSGFYLCAWAARLGHRETQYFGPGTRLLVL.

The chain employs TRBV4-2 and TRBJ2-3; 10 bases agree with TRBD2. V dropped 0 bases and J dropped 4; count of bases not matched to a gene: 4. Germline V gives CDR1 LGHNA, CDR2 YNFKEQ. The length of the CDR3 is 16 residues. Here the CDR3 DNA reads TGTGCCAGCAGCCAAGATCAGCGGGGGGGCCCAGATACGCAGTATTTT. Protein sequence: CASSQDQRGGPDTQYF.

V is TRBV5-6 and J is TRBJ2-7; 8 bases align to TRBD1. Trimming took 3 bases from V and 4 from J; bases not matched to a gene: 6. From germline, CDR1 is SGHDT and CDR2 YYEEEE. This CDR3 contains 14 residues. This CDR3 is CASSSTGVRYEQYF. CDR3 nucleotides: TGTGCCAGCAGCTCGACAGGGGTGCGGTACGAGCAGTACTTC.

The CDR3 loop reads CASSLEGRGNQPQHF. The DNA for the CDR3 is TGCGCCAGCAGCTTAGAGGGAAGGGGCAATCAGCCCCAGCATTTT. This chain joins TRBV5-1 and TRBJ1-5; D is ambiguous. CDR3 size: 15 residues. CDR1 SGHRS and CDR2 YFSETQ come from the germline V gene. The germline V and J ends were trimmed by 2 bases and 2 bases, with 11 bases remaining between them.

The chain has TRBV14 and TRBJ2-3; unclear D gene. The germline CDR1 and CDR2 sequences are SGHDN and FVKESK. CDR3 length: 13 residues. V was cut by 2 bases and J by 5 bases, with 8 bases left in between. The CDR3 spells CASSQLGIDTQYF. DNA for the CDR3: TGTGCCAGCAGCCAACTGGGTATAGATACGCAGTATTTT.

The V gene is TRBV2, the J gene TRBJ1-1, with D possibly TRBD1 on 5 matching bases. This CDR3 contains 13 residues. The V and J ends lost 3 bases and 2 bases respectively, with 7 bases between them. Germline V gene sequence: CDR1 SNHLY, CDR2 FYNNEI. In DNA, the CDR3 is TGTGCCAGCAGTGACAGGGCAAACACTGAAGCTTTCTTT. Encoded protein: CASSDRANTEAFF.

J is TRBJ2-1 and V is TRBV7-9; 7 positions match TRBD2. Looked up from germline, CDR1 is SEHNR and CDR2 is FQNEAQ (reference sequence). CDR3 length equals 17 residues. J lost 9 bases, V lost 4 bases, and 18 bases had no gene match. CDR3 nucleotide sequence: TGTGCCAGCAGCTCCCAACTTATAGCGGGTGCCTTGGGTGAGCAGTTCTTC. This translates into CASSSQLIAGALGEQFF.

V gene TRBV2 combines with J gene TRBJ2-3; 13 positions agree with TRBD2. Germline V gene sequence: CDR1 SNHLY, CDR2 FYNNEI. The CDR3 covers 16 residues. Trimming cost V 4 bases and J 6 bases; bases outside gene matches: 7. The CDR3 sequence is CASSVRLAGGSDTQYF. The DNA for the CDR3 is TGTGCCAGCAGTGTTAGACTAGCGGGGGGTTCGGATACGCAGTATTTT.

The rearrangement uses TRBV4-1 and TRBJ2-1; TRBD2 is a possible D gene (5 bases). Trimming removed 0 bases from V and 3 bases from J, with 9 bases in between. Looked up from germline, CDR1 is MGHRA and CDR2 is YSYEKL. This CDR3 has 15 amino acids. This CDR3 is CASSQETGYYNEQFF. The CDR3 DNA reads TGCGCCAGCAGCCAAGAGACGGGGTACTACAATGAGCAGTTCTTC.

The gene calls are TRBV19 and TRBJ2-7, with a tentative D call TRBD1 (5 bases). Germline V gene sequence: CDR1 LNHDA, CDR2 SQIVND (reference sequence). V was trimmed by 1 base and J by 6 bases, leaving 10 bases between them. The CDR3 extends over 13 amino acids. In nucleotides, the CDR3 is TGTGCCAGTAGTATAGCTCAGGGATCCGAGCAGTACTTC. Its translation: CASSIAQGSEQYF.

The chain is built from TRBV11-1 and TRBJ1-1, with 9 bases matching TRBD1. The length of the CDR3 is 14 residues. The germline V gene encodes CDR1 SGHAT and CDR2 FQDESV (reference sequence). V shed 5 bases and J 8 bases; nucleotides not matched to a gene: 9. Written as DNA, the CDR3 is TGTGCCAGCAGCACCCGGACAGGGGCCGGAGAAGCTTTCTTT. As protein: CASSTRTGAGEAFF.

The rearrangement joins TRBV2 to TRBJ2-5; 9 bases line up with TRBD2. Germline values: CDR1 SNHLY, CDR2 FYNNEI. V shed 1 base, J shed 7 bases, and the junction held 1 base outside the gene matches. The CDR3 loop spans 13 amino acids. The DNA for the CDR3 is TGTGCCAGCAGTGAAGGGACTAGCGCGACCCAGTACTTC. It is translated as CASSEGTSATQYF.

On this clone itself: An end of the junction differs from the germline gene, which may be a read error. Distinct nucleotide sequences in the sample also encode this CDR3. The J gene is TRBJ2-7, the V gene TRBV6-5; TRBD2 matches at 11 bases. The CDR3 has 15 residues. The germline CDR1 and CDR2 sequences are MNHEY and SVGAGI. For the CDR3, the DNA is TGCGCCAGCAGTTACGTGGCTAGCGGGAGGAGGGAGCAGTACTTC. Protein product: CASSYVASGRREQYF.